The rows below give T cell receptor beta chains drawn from one sample of a study of T-cell memory formation after mild COVID-19. TCRdb analysed the 5' RACE reads with MiXCR anew, one entry per CDR3 protein. Of roughly 400,000 distinct CDR3 sequences listed, roughly 18% are singletons. The sequencing sample was made of PBMCs or a T cell subset sorted from them (not recorded which). The receptor set was obtained from a man aged 18 to 30 who had mild COVID-19 (a few samples of this study predate the infection). Cell type and time point are not known. Both conserved end residues are part of each CDR3. A D gene is named only where the DNA matches it firmly. Clone size appears in some rows only: once, few, many, or a class for an expanded clone.

len	v_gene	j_gene	d_gene	abundance	CDR3nt	CDR3aa
14	TRBV5-1	TRBJ2-2	TRBD1	NA	TGCGCCAGCAGCAAGGGACAGGACACCGGGGAGCTGTTTTTT	CASSKGQDTGELFF
13	TRBV5-1	TRBJ2-2	NA	many	TGCGCCAGCAGACCCAGCAGTACCGGGGAGCTGTTTTTT	CASRPSSTGELFF
12	TRBV28	TRBJ1-2	NA	NA	TGTGCCAGCAGTTTACAGGGTGTAGGCTACACCTTC	CASSLQGVGYTF
12	TRBV18	TRBJ2-5	NA	few	TGTGCCAGCTCATTTCTAAGGGAGACCCAGTACTTC	CASSFLRETQYF
15	TRBV9	TRBJ1-4	NA	NA	TGTGCCAGCAGCGCCGGCCGGGGCCTTGATGAAAAACTGTTTTTT	CASSAGRGLDEKLFF
17	TRBV11-2	TRBJ2-1	NA	NA	TGTGCCAGCAGCTTTGTCCCGGGGGCGCCTCGCCAATGGGAGCAGTTCTTC	CASSFVPGAPRQWEQFF
16	TRBV9	TRBJ1-2	TRBD1	few	TGTGCCAGCAGCCCAACGCGGGACAGAGTTAACTATGGCTACACCTTC	CASSPTRDRVNYGYTF
15	TRBV4-3	TRBJ2-3	TRBD1	NA	TGCGCCAGCAGCCCGCCGGGACAGGGATCAGATACGCAGTATTTT	CASSPPGQGSDTQYF
15	TRBV4-1	TRBJ2-7	NA	few	TGCGCCAGCAGCCGAACCACGACAGGCTCCTACGAGCAGTACTTC	CASSRTTTGSYEQYF
12	TRBV7-2	TRBJ1-1	NA	few	TGTGCCAGCAGCTTAGTCGGGTTTAGAGCTTTCTTT	CASSLVGFRAFF
14	TRBV10-3	TRBJ1-2	NA	NA	TGTGCCATCAGTGAGTCGACCCGGGAGAATGGCTACACCTTC	CAISESTRENGYTF
14	TRBV7-2	TRBJ2-1	NA	few	TGTGCCAGCAGCCCTTTGATGGGGAGGAATGAGCAGTTCTTC	CASSPLMGRNEQFF
11	TRBV2	TRBJ2-1	NA	few	TGTGCCAGCAGTGAGTTGGGTGAGCAGTTCTTC	CASSELGEQFF
14	TRBV6-2/TRBV6-3	TRBJ2-5	NA	many	TGTGCCAGCAGTTCTTTGCGGGGCCAAGAGACCCAGTACTTC	CASSSLRGQETQYF
16	TRBV4-3	TRBJ2-1	NA	many	TGCGCCAGCACCCCCACGGCGGGTAGCTCCTACAATGAGCAGTTCTTC	CASTPTAGSSYNEQFF
14	TRBV6-6	TRBJ2-7	NA	few	TGTGCCAGCAGTGAACCGGGTTTCCTCTACGAGCAGTACTTC	CASSEPGFLYEQYF
13	TRBV7-2	TRBJ1-1	NA	NA	TGTGCCAGCAGCTTTCTAGAGAACACTGAAGCTTTCTTT	CASSFLENTEAFF
14	TRBV5-1	TRBJ1-6	NA	few	TGCGCCAGCAGCTTGGTAAAGGGGGAATCACCCCTCCACTTT	CASSLVKGESPLHF
13	TRBV27	TRBJ1-1	NA	NA	TGTGCCAGCAGTGCCCCCCCCAGCACGGGGCCTTTCTTT	CASSAPPSTGPFF
15	TRBV6-1	TRBJ2-5	TRBD2	many	TGTGCCAGCAGCGAACTAGCGGGGGGATCAGAGACCCAGTACTTC	CASSELAGGSETQYF
13	TRBV20-1	TRBJ2-3	TRBD1	NA	TGCAGTGCAACCGGACAGGGTGCAGATACGCAGTATTTT	CSATGQGADTQYF
12	TRBV2	TRBJ2-3	NA	few	TGTGCCAGCGTGGGGCAGACAGATACGCAGTATTTT	CASVGQTDTQYF
14	TRBV9	TRBJ1-1	NA	few	TGTGCCAGCAGCGTGACAGGCTTTAACACTGAAGCTTTCTTT	CASSVTGFNTEAFF
16	TRBV3-1	TRBJ2-3	NA	NA	TGTGCCAGCAGCCAAGGTGGCTATAAAGGCACAGATACGCAGTATTTT	CASSQGGYKGTDTQYF
14	TRBV7-9	TRBJ2-5	NA	NA	TGTGCCAGCAGCTTCGGACGACGGGTAGAGACCCAGTACTTC	CASSFGRRVETQYF
14	TRBV18	TRBJ2-2	NA	once	TGTGCCAGCTCACAGCGGCCGTACACCGGGGAGCTGTTTTTT	CASSQRPYTGELFF
20	TRBV5-1	TRBJ1-5	TRBD1	NA	TGCGCCAGCAGCCCCTCCCGGACAGGGGAGAGGCTTTTAGGGGGTCAGCACCAGCATTTT	CASSPSRTGERLLGGQHQHF
18	TRBV7-2	TRBJ2-4	TRBD2	NA	TGTGCCAGCAGCTTAGCTGGGGCTAGCGGGGGGGTCGGGATCATTCAGTACTTC	CASSLAGASGGVGIIQYF
16	TRBV7-3	TRBJ2-1	TRBD2	few	TGTGCCAGCAGCCTCGAAGGGCGGGGGGGCTACAATGAGCAGTTCTTC	CASSLEGRGGYNEQFF
12	TRBV4-2	TRBJ2-5	NA	many	TGTGCCAGCAGCCAAGATTGGGAGACCCAGTACTTC	CASSQDWETQYF
17	TRBV28	TRBJ1-2	TRBD1	many	TGTGCCAGCAGCCAATACCTGACAGGGGACCAGGACTATGGCTACACCTTC	CASSQYLTGDQDYGYTF
12	TRBV20-1	TRBJ2-4	NA	NA	TGCAGTGCTAGAGAGGGGAGCTACATTCAGTACTTC	CSAREGSYIQYF
14	TRBV7-2	TRBJ2-5	NA	NA	TGTGCCAGCAGCCCCATTGAGGGGGGAGAGACCCAGTACTTC	CASSPIEGGETQYF
13	TRBV6-6	TRBJ2-7	NA	NA	TGTGCCAGCAACAGACACGAGCCCTACGAGCAGTACTTC	CASNRHEPYEQYF
14	TRBV5-1	TRBJ1-2	NA	few	TGCGCCAGCAGCAGTGCAGGTTGGGACTATGGCTACACCTTC	CASSSAGWDYGYTF
13	TRBV7-2	TRBJ2-7	TRBD1	NA	TGTGCCAGCAGTTTGACAGGGCTTTTGGAGCAGTACTTC	CASSLTGLLEQYF
16	TRBV12-3/TRBV12-4	TRBJ2-2	TRBD1	NA	TGTGCCAGCAGAACCGTTACAGGGGGCCGTCCCGGGGAGCTGTTTTTT	CASRTVTGGRPGELFF
14	TRBV9	TRBJ2-2	NA	NA	TGTGCCAGCAGCGTGGAACAGGGCAACGGGGAGCTGTTTTTT	CASSVEQGNGELFF
13	TRBV5-1	TRBJ2-2	NA	few	TGCGCCAGCAGCTTGGGAAGTTCCAGGGAGCTGTTTTTT	CASSLGSSRELFF
14	TRBV12-3/TRBV12-4	TRBJ2-2	TRBD2	NA	TGTGCCAGCAGCCGGGAGGTGGGGCCCGGGGAGCTGTTTTTT	CASSREVGPGELFF
15	TRBV7-9	TRBJ2-1	TRBD2	few	TGTGCCAGCAGCCATAGCGGGGGGACAAACAATGAGCAGTTCTTC	CASSHSGGTNNEQFF
14	TRBV4-2	TRBJ2-5	TRBD2	many	TGTGCCAGCAGCTTCGGGGGGGCCGGTGAGACCCAGTACTTC	CASSFGGAGETQYF
16	TRBV6-1	TRBJ2-5	NA	few	TGTGCCAGCAGTGGAAGAACCCCAGGGGTGCAGGAGACCCAGTACTTC	CASSGRTPGVQETQYF